This paragraph covers one TCR beta chain sequence. Its antigen remains unidentified. This CDR3 spans 16 amino acids. This sample is drawn from a study of T cell responses to AZD1222 COVID-19 vaccine. Study results and limitations: Spike-wide vaccine-associated CD4 TCRs dominated at 160-218 and 743-854.

Some clones are missing from TCRdb's copy, which holds only in-frame ones; the method was immunoSEQ multiplex PCR. The data contain about 130,000 clones, less than 95% of them seen just once; the ten biggest clones take up 6% to 7.5%. The gene calls are TRBV12-2 and TRBJ2-1; TRBD1, the table's D call, was not compared with the DNA. TRBV12-2 is termed a pseudogene. Sequences were derived from peripheral blood, sampled on day 0 of AZD1222 vaccination. This receptor was taken from an adult in good health. The CDR3 is CASRFGHRRSYNEQFF. DNA for the CDR3: TGTGCAAGTCGCTTTGGACACAGGAGATCCTACAATGAGCAGTTCTTC.